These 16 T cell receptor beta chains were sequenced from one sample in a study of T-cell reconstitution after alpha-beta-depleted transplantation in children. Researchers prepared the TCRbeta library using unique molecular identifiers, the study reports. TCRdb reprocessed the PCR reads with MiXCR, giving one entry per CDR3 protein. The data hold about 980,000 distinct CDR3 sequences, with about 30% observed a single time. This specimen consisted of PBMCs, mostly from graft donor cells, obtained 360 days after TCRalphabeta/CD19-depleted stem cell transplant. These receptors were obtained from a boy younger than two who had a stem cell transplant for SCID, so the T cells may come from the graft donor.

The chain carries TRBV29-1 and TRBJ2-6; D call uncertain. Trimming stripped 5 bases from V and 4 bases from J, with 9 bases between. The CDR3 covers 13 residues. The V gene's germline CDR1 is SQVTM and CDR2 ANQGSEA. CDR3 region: CSVQKEGANVLTF. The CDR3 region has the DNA TGCAGCGTTCAAAAGGAAGGGGCCAACGTCCTGACTTTC.

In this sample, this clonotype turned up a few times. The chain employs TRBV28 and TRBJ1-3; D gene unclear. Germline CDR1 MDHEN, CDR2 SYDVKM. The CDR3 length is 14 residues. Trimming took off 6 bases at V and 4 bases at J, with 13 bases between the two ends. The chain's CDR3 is CASRPGRSGNTIYF. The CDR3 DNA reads TGTGCCAGCAGGCCGGGCAGGTCCGGAAACACCATATATTTT.

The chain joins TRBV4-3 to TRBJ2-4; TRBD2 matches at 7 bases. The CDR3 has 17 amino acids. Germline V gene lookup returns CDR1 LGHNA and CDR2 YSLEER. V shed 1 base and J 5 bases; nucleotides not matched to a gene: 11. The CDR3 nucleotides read TGCGCCAGCAGCCAAGTATTCCCTCTGGCGGGGGAAAACATTCAGTACTTC. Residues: CASSQVFPLAGENIQYF.

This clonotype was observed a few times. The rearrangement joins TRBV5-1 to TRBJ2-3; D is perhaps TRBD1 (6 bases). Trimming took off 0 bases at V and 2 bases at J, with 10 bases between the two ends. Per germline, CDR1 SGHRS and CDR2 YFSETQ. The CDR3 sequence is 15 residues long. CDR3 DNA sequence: TGCGCCAGCAGCTTGGAACAGGGATTCACAGATACGCAGTATTTT. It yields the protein CASSLEQGFTDTQYF.

The CDR3 loop reads CSVEGQSINEQFF. As DNA, the CDR3 is TGCAGCGTCGAGGGGCAGTCCATCAATGAGCAGTTCTTC. V usage is TRBV29-1 and J usage is TRBJ2-1; D may correspond to TRBD1 or TRBD2 (5 bases each). Trimming took off 6 bases at V and 6 bases at J, with 15 bases between the two ends. Germline V gives CDR1 SQVTM, CDR2 ANQGSEA. This CDR3 comprises 13 residues.

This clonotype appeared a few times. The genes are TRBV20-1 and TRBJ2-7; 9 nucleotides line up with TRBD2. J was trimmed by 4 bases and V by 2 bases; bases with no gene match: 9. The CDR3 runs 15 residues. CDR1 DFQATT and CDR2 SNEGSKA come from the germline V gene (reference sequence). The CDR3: CSARNSGGTLYEQYF. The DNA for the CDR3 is TGCAGTGCTAGAAACAGCGGGGGGACCCTATACGAGCAGTACTTC.

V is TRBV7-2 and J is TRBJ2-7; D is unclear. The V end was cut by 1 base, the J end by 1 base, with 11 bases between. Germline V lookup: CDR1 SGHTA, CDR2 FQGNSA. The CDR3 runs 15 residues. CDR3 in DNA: TGTGCCAGCAGCTTAGTAGGCCCGAGGTCCTACGAGCAGTACTTC. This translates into CASSLVGPRSYEQYF.

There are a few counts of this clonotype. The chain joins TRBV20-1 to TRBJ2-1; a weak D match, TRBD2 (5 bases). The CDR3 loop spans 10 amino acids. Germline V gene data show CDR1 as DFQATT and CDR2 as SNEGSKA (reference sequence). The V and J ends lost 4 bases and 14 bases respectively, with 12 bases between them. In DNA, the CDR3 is TGCAGTGCTAAAAGGGAGAGCGAGTTCTTC. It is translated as CSAKRESEFF.

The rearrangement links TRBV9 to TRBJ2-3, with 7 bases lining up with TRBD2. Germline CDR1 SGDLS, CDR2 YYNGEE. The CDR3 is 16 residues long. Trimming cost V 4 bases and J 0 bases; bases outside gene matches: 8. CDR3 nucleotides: TGTGCCAGCAGCCCCCCCCGGGGGGTTAGCACAGATACGCAGTATTTT. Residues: CASSPPRGVSTDTQYF.

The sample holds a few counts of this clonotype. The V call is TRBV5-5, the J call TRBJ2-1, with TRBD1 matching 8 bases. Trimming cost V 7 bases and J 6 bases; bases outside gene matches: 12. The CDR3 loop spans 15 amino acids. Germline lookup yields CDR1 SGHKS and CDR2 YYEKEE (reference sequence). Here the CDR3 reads CASGLGTGLPNEQFF. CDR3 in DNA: TGTGCCAGCGGGTTAGGGACAGGACTTCCCAATGAGCAGTTCTTC.

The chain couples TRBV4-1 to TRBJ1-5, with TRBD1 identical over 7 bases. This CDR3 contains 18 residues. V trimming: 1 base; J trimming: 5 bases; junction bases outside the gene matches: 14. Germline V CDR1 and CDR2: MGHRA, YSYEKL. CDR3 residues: CASSQVWQFTGDDQPQHF. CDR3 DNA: TGCGCCAGCAGCCAAGTATGGCAGTTCACAGGGGACGATCAGCCCCAGCATTTT.

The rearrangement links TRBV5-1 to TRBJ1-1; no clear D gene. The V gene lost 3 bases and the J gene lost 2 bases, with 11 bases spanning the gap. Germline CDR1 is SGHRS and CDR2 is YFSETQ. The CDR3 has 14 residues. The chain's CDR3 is CASSSSALNTEAFF. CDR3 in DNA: TGCGCCAGCAGCTCCTCAGCCCTTAACACTGAAGCTTTCTTT.

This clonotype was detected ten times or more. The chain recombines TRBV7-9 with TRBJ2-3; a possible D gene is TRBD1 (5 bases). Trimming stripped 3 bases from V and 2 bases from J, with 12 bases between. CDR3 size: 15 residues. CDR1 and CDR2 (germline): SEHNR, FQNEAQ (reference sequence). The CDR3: CASSLGQGYTDTQYF. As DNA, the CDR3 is TGTGCCAGCAGCTTGGGGCAGGGATACACAGATACGCAGTATTTT.

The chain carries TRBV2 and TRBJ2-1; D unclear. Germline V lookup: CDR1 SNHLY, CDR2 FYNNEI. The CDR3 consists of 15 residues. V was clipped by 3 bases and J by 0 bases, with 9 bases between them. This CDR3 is CASSDWGNSYNEQFF. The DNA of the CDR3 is TGTGCCAGCAGTGATTGGGGAAACTCCTACAATGAGCAGTTCTTC.

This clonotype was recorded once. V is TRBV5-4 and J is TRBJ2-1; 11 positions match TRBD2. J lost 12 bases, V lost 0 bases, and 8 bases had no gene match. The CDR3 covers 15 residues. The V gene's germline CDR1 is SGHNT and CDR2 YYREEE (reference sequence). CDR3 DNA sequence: TGTGCCAGCAGCTTGGGAGAAGGCCTAGCGGGGGGGCAGTTCTTC. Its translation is CASSLGEGLAGGQFF.

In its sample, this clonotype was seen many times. CDR3 protein: CASSLGAGVSSYNEQFF. The CDR3 region has the DNA TGTGCCAGCAGTTTAGGAGCGGGGGTCAGCTCCTACAATGAGCAGTTCTTC. The chain employs TRBV12-3 or TRBV12-4 and TRBJ2-1, with 8 bases lining up with TRBD2. V trimming: 1 base; J trimming: 0 bases; junction bases outside the gene matches: 5. This CDR3 contains 17 residues.